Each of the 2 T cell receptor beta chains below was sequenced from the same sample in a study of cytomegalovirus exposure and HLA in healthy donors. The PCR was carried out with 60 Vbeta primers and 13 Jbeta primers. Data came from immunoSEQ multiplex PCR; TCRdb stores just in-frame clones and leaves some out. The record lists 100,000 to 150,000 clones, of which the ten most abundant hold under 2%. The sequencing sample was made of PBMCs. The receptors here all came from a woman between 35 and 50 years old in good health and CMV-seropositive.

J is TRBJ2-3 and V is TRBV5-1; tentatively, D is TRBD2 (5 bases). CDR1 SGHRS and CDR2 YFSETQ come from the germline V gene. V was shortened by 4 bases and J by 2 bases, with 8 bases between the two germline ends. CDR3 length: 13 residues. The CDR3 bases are TGCGCCAGCAGCGCGGGTACCACAGATACGCAGTATTTT. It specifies CASSAGTTDTQYF.

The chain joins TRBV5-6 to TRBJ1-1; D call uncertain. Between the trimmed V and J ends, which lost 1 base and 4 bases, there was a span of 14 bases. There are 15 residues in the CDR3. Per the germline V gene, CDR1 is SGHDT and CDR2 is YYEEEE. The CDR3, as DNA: TGTGCCAGCAGCTTGTTTGGACCGCGGGGCACTGAAGCTTTCTTT. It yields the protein CASSLFGPRGTEAFF.